This T cell receptor beta chain is from a study of cytomegalovirus exposure and HLA in healthy donors. Germline trimming cut 8 bases from V and 3 bases from J; bases unmatched to any gene: 15. This CDR3 spans 18 amino acids. Germline-derived CDR1 and CDR2 are SNHLY and FYNNEI. It was with 60 Vbeta and 13 Jbeta primers that the PCR ran. Method: immunoSEQ multiplex PCR; TCRdb's copy keeps in-frame clones and lacks some. The table has approximately 140,000 clones, 63% seen once. Sequencing was done on a sample of PBMCs. The clonotype originates from a woman aged 55-70 years in good health and CMV-seropositive. The chain joins TRBV2 to TRBJ2-6, with 8 positions matching TRBD2. The CDR3 DNA reads TGTGCCAGCTCCGATACGGGACTAGACCTCTATGGGGCCAACGTCCTGACTTTC. Translated: CASSDTGLDLYGANVLTF.